This T cell receptor beta chain appears in the sequencing data of a study of human T cells and chemical hapten exposure (dated by TCRdb to the early 2020s). About the full investigation: For sensitization, 2% DPC in acetone was applied to an approximately 2 cm by approximately 2 cm area of upper inner arm skin. Throughout the study period of about 23 weeks, patients also received therapeutic DPC doses to the scalp every week. Patch testing was performed on the upper back with Finn chambers containing 0.01% DPC, and the patch tests were scored after 6 days according to International Contact Dermatitis Research Group standards. Alopecia areata with under or over 50% scalp involvement, alopecia totalis and alopecia universalis were represented in the patient cohort, which was mostly female. Libraries were pooled for sequencing, and per-sample TCR yields varied mainly because of small differences in library volumes within the pool. The study tracked peripheral blood TCR repertoire changes in vivo during primary and secondary sensitization to the hapten diphenylcyclopropenone (DPC) in alopecia patients. Blood samples were taken from patients before sensitization (week 0) and then at 2, 6 and about 24 weeks after DPC sensitization. Blood for TCR sequencing was provided by twenty-nine alopecia patients at one to four time points (pre-sensitization, 2, 6 and 24 weeks).

Note on this clonotype: Its antigen is unknown. Possible read error: a much larger clone is one base away.

Interpreted using the paper, the time point label stands for: patch test 3, about 24 weeks after DPC sensitization. The sample's treatment or condition label, in plain terms: therapeutic diphenylcyclopropenone sensitization with weekly scalp DPC. Blood at each patch-test visit was drawn before the patch test was applied. To be eligible, patients had to be aged 18 to 70, diagnosed with alopecia and judged suitable for DPC therapy, while pregnant patients were excluded. Unfractionated whole blood was collected in Tempus Blood RNA tubes, and total RNA was extracted from that blood. V loses 3 bases, J loses 7 bases, and the germline ends lie 21 bases apart. The CDR3 sequence holds 15 residues, the cysteine and phenylalanine included. Left in the record is the CDR3 DNA by itself, 45 bases read in frame from the first base. In the germline V gene (reference sequence), CDR1 corresponds to DFQATT and CDR2 to SNEGSKA.

The library was made by RACE. The sequencer listed for this sample is NextSeq 500. During library preparation, unique molecular identifiers were attached to individual cDNA molecules so that TCRs could be counted in a quantitative, reproducible way. For every blood RNA sample, sequencing covered both the TCR alpha and TCR beta chains. The paper's processing steps were these. Samples had a median of approximately 93,000 TCRs, with a range from about 23,224 to 750,000. V, J and CDR3 annotation of the TCR reads was carried out using the Decombinator software suite. To make PS versus PT1 abundance plots, every sample was subsampled to the same number of TCRs (28,000). Expanded TCRs were defined as absent before sensitization and observed at least eight times at the 2-week time point. Through fastp at Q25 and MiXCR, TCRdb rebuilt clones from the public reads, retaining in-frame beta chains. Rows matching on CDR3 protein sequence are summarized as one entry with the most common DNA and genes. These V and J calls rely on TCRdb rather than the paper's analysis. The sample yields roughly 200,000 distinct CDR3 sequences; around 25% were counted once. In total, the top ten clones hold 2.5% of the sample.

Results and caveats for the whole study, not just this receptor: Compared with pre-sensitization or healthy control sets, expanded TCRs formed significantly more large CDR3 similarity clusters, which is consistent with antigen-driven responses. Repeated subsampling changed both the strength of the expansion versus patch-test correlation and the threshold at which the correlation became significant. DPC sensitization did not change how many TCRs were above 1 in 1000 frequency, and no evidence was found of alterations in global repertoire structure. Alopecia, a presumed autoimmune disease, was present in all patients, so the immune response of the patients might differ from that of healthy individuals. Patch test score was positively correlated with the number of PT1 expanded TCRs, with significance at thresholds 8, 16 and 32 but not at 4.

Sequences were derived from whole blood, sampled in connection with sensitization to the hapten diphenylcyclopropenone (DPC). The receptor was isolated from a woman aged 40 to 49 with alopecia areata. Some clones in this sample may be carry-over from other donors' samples. The chain employs TRBV20-1 and TRBJ1-1; no confident D gene assignment can be made. The encoded CDR3 is CSASLVLYLDIEAFF. The DNA is as follows: TGCAGTGCTAGTCTCGTTTTATATTTAGACATTGAAGCTTTCTTT.